A selection of T cell receptor beta chains follows, all from one sample in a study of T cell changes during pregnancy in multiple sclerosis. The data were produced by immunoSEQ multiplex PCR, yet TCRdb's version contains in-frame clones alone and is incomplete. In the table there are 45,000 to 55,000 clones, 88% of which are singletons. This specimen consisted of CD4+ T cells from peripheral blood mononuclear cells, obtained in the second trimester of pregnancy. Source of these receptors: a female donor with multiple sclerosis, enrolled in a pregnancy study. The CDR3 runs from the conserved cysteine through the conserved F or W. A D gene is named only where the DNA matches it firmly. The size of a clone is reported for some rows only, either as once, few or many, or as a class for expanded clones.

len	abundance	v_gene	d_gene	j_gene	CDR3nt	CDR3aa
16	once	TRBV5-4	TRBD2	TRBJ2-2	TGTGCCAGCAGCTTGGGGACTAGCGGGAGAACCGGGGAGCTGTTTTTT	CASSLGTSGRTGELFF
14	.	TRBV5-1	.	TRBJ2-5	TGCGCCAGCAGCCGGGACATCCCCGGGGAGACCCAGTACTTC	CASSRDIPGETQYF
16	.	TRBV7-6	.	TRBJ1-2	TGTGCCAGCAGCCCGGGGATCTCCTCCAGTATGGCTGGCTACACCTTC	CASSPGISSSMAGYTF
15	.	TRBV5-1	.	TRBJ2-3	TGCGCCAGCAGACCGGACACTACTAGCACAGATACGCAGTATTTT	CASRPDTTSTDTQYF
14	.	TRBV5-1	TRBD1	TRBJ2-5	TGCGCCAGCAGCTTGGCAGGGGGCATGGAGACCCAGTACTTC	CASSLAGGMETQYF
17	.	TRBV5-4	.	TRBJ2-6	TGTGCCAGCAGCTTTGGGGGCTTTGGCTCTGGGGCCAACGTCCTGACTTTC	CASSFGGFGSGANVLTF
16	.	TRBV28	.	TRBJ2-7	TGTGCCAGCAGTGTTATGGACAGTCTCAAAAGGGGAGAGCAGTACTTC	CASSVMDSLKRGEQYF
14	.	TRBV10-2	.	TRBJ2-1	TGCGCCAGCATGTTTGGGAGCCCCTACAATGAGCAGTTCTTC	CASMFGSPYNEQFF
14	once	TRBV11-2	.	TRBJ2-7	TGTGCCAGCAGCTTAGGTCTCTACTCCTACGAGCAGTACTTC	CASSLGLYSYEQYF
13	.	TRBV27	TRBD1	TRBJ2-2	TGTGCCACACGACAGGGGAGCACCGGGGAGCTGTTTTTT	CATRQGSTGELFF
13	.	TRBV5-1	.	TRBJ1-2	TGCGCCAGCAGCCCCGACAGATACTATGGCTACACCTTC	CASSPDRYYGYTF
16	.	TRBV2	TRBD2	TRBJ2-1	TGTGCCAGCAGCTTCGGTAGGGAGGGCCACGACAATGAGCAGTTCTTC	CASSFGREGHDNEQFF
15	.	TRBV27	TRBD1	TRBJ1-5	TGTGCCAGCAGTTGGACAGGGTTAGGCAATCAGCCCCAGCATTTT	CASSWTGLGNQPQHF
15	.	TRBV6-1	TRBD2	TRBJ2-6	TGTGCCAGCAGTCCAGAGCGGGGGGTGGCCAACGTCCTGACTTTC	CASSPERGVANVLTF
15	.	TRBV10-1	TRBD1	TRBJ2-7	TGCGCCAGCAGTGCGTCGGGACAGGGGTCCTACGAGCAGTACTTC	CASSASGQGSYEQYF
15	.	TRBV13	.	TRBJ2-3	TGTGCCAGCAGCCGGAAGGGGATCGGCACAGATACGCAGTATTTT	CASSRKGIGTDTQYF
16	.	TRBV18	.	TRBJ1-1	TGTGCCAGCTCACCATTAGCAGGCAGGGTTAGCACTGAAGCTTTCTTT	CASSPLAGRVSTEAFF
17	.	TRBV4-1	TRBD1	TRBJ2-2	TGCGCCAGCAGCCAATTCTCCGGGACAGCGAACACCGGGGAGCTGTTTTTT	CASSQFSGTANTGELFF
15	.	TRBV7-2	.	TRBJ1-3	TGTGCCAGCAGCTCCTACGGGACTGCCGGAAACACCATATATTTT	CASSSYGTAGNTIYF
14	.	TRBV12-5	.	TRBJ2-2	TGTGCTAGTGGTTTGCAGGGGAACACCGGGGAGCTGTTTTTT	CASGLQGNTGELFF
16	.	TRBV18	.	TRBJ1-3	TGTGCCAGCTCACCCTTGGACAGCAGCTCTGGAAACACCATATATTTT	CASSPLDSSSGNTIYF
14	.	TRBV2	.	TRBJ1-5	TGTGCCAGCAGTGGACGGGGCAGGGGTCAGCCCCAGCATTTT	CASSGRGRGQPQHF
15	.	TRBV19	TRBD1	TRBJ1-2	TGTGCCAGTAGTATTTGGGACAGGGAAGAATATGGCTACACCTTC	CASSIWDREEYGYTF
12	few	TRBV5-4	.	TRBJ2-5	TGTGCCACCCAGCGGGACCAAGAGACCCAGTACTTC	CATQRDQETQYF
16	.	TRBV11-2	.	TRBJ2-5	TGTGCCAGCAGCTTAGGGCCCAGGGCGGGAAAAGAGACCCAGTACTTC	CASSLGPRAGKETQYF
15	.	TRBV6-5	.	TRBJ1-3	TGTGCCAGCAGTTACGAGGGTCTCTCTGGAAACACCATATATTTT	CASSYEGLSGNTIYF
12	.	TRBV19	.	TRBJ1-1	TGTGCCAGTAAGAGGGAAGACTCTAAAGCTTTCTTT	CASKREDSKAFF
15	once	TRBV7-9	TRBD2	TRBJ2-1	TGTGCCAGCAGCAACCTAGCGGAACCATACAATGAGCAGTTCTTC	CASSNLAEPYNEQFF
14	.	TRBV19	.	TRBJ2-2	TGTGCCAGTAGTATAGCAGGGAACACCGGGGAGCTGTTTTTT	CASSIAGNTGELFF
14	.	TRBV5-1	TRBD1	TRBJ1-1	TGCGCCAGCAGCTTAGGGACAGCGAACACTGAAGCTTTCTTT	CASSLGTANTEAFF
15	.	TRBV28	TRBD2	TRBJ2-1	TGTGCCAGCAGTTCCGGACTAGTCTCTCGCGGTGAGCAGTTCTTC	CASSSGLVSRGEQFF
15	.	TRBV6-1	TRBD1	TRBJ1-4	TGTGCCAGCAGTGAAGTGACAGGGTCGAGTGAAAAACTGTTTTTT	CASSEVTGSSEKLFF
14	.	TRBV30	.	TRBJ2-5	TGTGCCTGGATCCTCAAGACAGGCCAAGAGACCCAGTACTTC	CAWILKTGQETQYF
16	.	TRBV10-1	TRBD2	TRBJ2-2	TGCGCCAGCAGTGACAGCGGGGGGGGGAACACCGGGGAGCTGTTTTTT	CASSDSGGGNTGELFF
13	.	TRBV6-6	.	TRBJ2-7	TGTGCCAGCAGACTAGGAGGGGGCCACGAGCAGTACTTC	CASRLGGGHEQYF